This T cell receptor beta chain was captured in a study of Ad26.COV2.S vaccination and SARS-CoV-2 variants. About the research overall: Doses of Ad26.COV2.S were injected into muscle once or twice, 56 days apart.

Treatment of the sample: about 20 received Ad26.COV2.S at low or high dose, single or two shots; five or six received placebo; per-sample allocation not given. Day 63 following the first vaccine or placebo injection was when the samples were taken. Data came from immunoSEQ multiplex PCR; TCRdb stores just in-frame clones and leaves some out. The sample includes approximately 410,000 clones, about nine tenths of them seen just once. The source was peripheral blood, collected in a trial of Ad26.COV2.S vaccine versus placebo. The clonotype originates from a person between 18 and 65 years old who received the Ad26.COV2.S COVID-19 vaccine or a placebo.

The CDR3 region is CASSRGTSGRTDTQYF. The CDR3 bases are TGTGCCAGCAGCAGAGGGACTAGCGGGCGCACAGATACGCAGTATTTT. The rearrangement links TRBV3-1 (or the pseudogene TRBV3-2) to TRBJ2-3; TRBD2 agrees at 12 bases. The V gene end was trimmed by 5 bases and the J gene end by 1 base; junction bases not matched to a gene: 4. The CDR3 sequence is 16 residues long. Germline V gene data show CDR1 as LGHDT and CDR2 as YNNKEL (reference sequence).